The rows below give T cell receptor beta chains drawn from one sample of a study of blood T cell repertoires in COVID-19. Method: immunoSEQ multiplex PCR; TCRdb's copy keeps in-frame clones and lacks some. The table includes 45,000 to 60,000 clones, 85% to 90% detected once. The sequenced sample consisted of peripheral blood. The receptors come from a man between 65 and 80 years old with active COVID-19. Each CDR3 is given with its conserved first and last residue. D genes are given only for firm matches. Size values are once, few and many counts, or a class for expanded clones, and some rows have none.

d_call j_call clone_size v_call cdr3_nt cdr3_aa
NA TRBJ2-1 NA TRBV7-2 TGTGCCAGCAGCTTAGCGAGGCTAACAGGGCTCCGCAATGAGCAGTTCTTC CASSLARLTGLRNEQFF
NA TRBJ1-1 NA TRBV28 TGTGCCAGCCGAGGGAGGCCTGAAGCTTTCTTT CASRGRPEAFF
TRBD2 TRBJ2-5 NA TRBV27 TGTGCCAGCAGTTTATTGGGACTAGCGGGGGGGTACCGGGAGACCCAGTACTTC CASSLLGLAGGYRETQYF
NA TRBJ2-3 NA TRBV7-3 TGTGCCAGCAGCCGGACTAGCACAGATACGCAGTATTTT CASSRTSTDTQYF
NA TRBJ2-7 once TRBV12-3/TRBV12-4 TGTGCCAGCAGCCCAGGGGTCTACGAGCAGTACTTC CASSPGVYEQYF
NA TRBJ1-1 once TRBV4-3 TGCGCCAGCAGCCAAGACCCCAGCGGGAACACTGAAGCTTTCTTT CASSQDPSGNTEAFF
TRBD2 TRBJ2-7 NA TRBV5-4 TGTGCCAGCAGCACTAGCGGGGGGGCCTACGAGCAGTACTTC CASSTSGGAYEQYF
TRBD1 TRBJ1-3 NA TRBV19 TGTGCCAGTAGACCCCAGGGGGCAGGGAGTGGAAACACCATATATTTT CASRPQGAGSGNTIYF
NA TRBJ2-1 NA TRBV6-2/TRBV6-3 TGTGCCAGCAGTTACTCGAGAGGGGGGGCACCAACTTACAATGAGCAGTTCTTC CASSYSRGGAPTYNEQFF
NA TRBJ2-3 once TRBV7-9 TGTGCCAGCAGCCCGACAAGGGGCAGGGGAGATACGCAGTATTTT CASSPTRGRGDTQYF
NA TRBJ1-1 once TRBV5-1 TGCGCCAGCAGCTCGGGACGGAGGGCCGATTCTGACACTGAAGCTTTCTTT CASSSGRRADSDTEAFF
TRBD1 TRBJ1-2 NA TRBV3-1/TRBV3-2 TGTGCCAGCAGCCAAGCGGCAGGGGGCAACTATGGCTACACCTTC CASSQAAGGNYGYTF
NA TRBJ2-7 NA TRBV5-1 TGCGCCAGCAGCTTGCCTGGCGAGGGCTACGAGCAGTACTTC CASSLPGEGYEQYF
TRBD1 TRBJ1-5 NA TRBV19 TGTGCCAGTAGTCCTATTGACAGGGGGGGCAATCAGCCCCAGCATTTT CASSPIDRGGNQPQHF
NA TRBJ2-1 few TRBV27 TGTGCCAGCAGTATCCTCGGCAATGAGCAGTTCTTC CASSILGNEQFF
NA TRBJ1-2 once TRBV7-9 TGTGCCAGCAGCTTAGGGCGGGGAGCGACGCGAAATTCTTGGGGCTACACCTTC CASSLGRGATRNSWGYTF
NA TRBJ2-1 few TRBV21-1 TGTGCCAGCAGACGGACAGGAGCTTGGCTTCCTAGCTCCTACAATGAGCAGTTCTTC CASRRTGAWLPSSYNEQFF
NA TRBJ1-1 few TRBV7-9 TGTGCCAGCAGCTCAAGTCAGGCAGTTAAGATGAACACTGAAGCTTTCTTT CASSSSQAVKMNTEAFF
NA TRBJ1-5 medium-sized TRBV29-1 TGCAGCGTTGAAAGCGGGGAGGGCCAGCCCCAGCATTTT CSVESGEGQPQHF
TRBD1 TRBJ1-6 NA TRBV4-3 TGCGCCAGCAGCCAAGGGACAGGGGGCGACTCACCCCTCCACTTT CASSQGTGGDSPLHF
NA TRBJ2-1 NA TRBV7-2 TGTGCCAGCAGCTTAGCGGCACAGACCTACAATGAGCAGTTCTTC CASSLAAQTYNEQFF
TRBD1 TRBJ1-1 NA TRBV6-5 TGTGCCAGCAGTCTGGACAGGGGGCGGACTGAAGCTTTCTTT CASSLDRGRTEAFF
NA TRBJ1-2 NA TRBV3-1/TRBV3-2 TGTGCCAGCAGCTCGGACAGTTCCTATGGCTACACCTTC CASSSDSSYGYTF
TRBD1 TRBJ1-3 NA TRBV13 TGTGCCAGCAGCCAGGGGGGGCGGGACAGGTCTTTT CASSQGGRDRSF
TRBD1 TRBJ2-1 NA TRBV3-1/TRBV3-2 TGTGCCAGCAGCCAAGGGACAGGGGGCCGGAATGAGCAGTTCTTC CASSQGTGGRNEQFF
TRBD2 TRBJ2-7 NA TRBV5-1 TGCGCCAGCAGCTTGGTTGGCGGGGGGACCTACGAGCAGTACTTC CASSLVGGGTYEQYF
NA TRBJ1-3 NA TRBV9 TGTGCCAGCAGTCCTACTGGAAACACCATATATTTT CASSPTGNTIYF
NA TRBJ2-2 NA TRBV6-2/TRBV6-3 TGTGCCAGCAGTTCTAACTCCCGCGGGGAGCTGTTTTTT CASSSNSRGELFF
TRBD2 TRBJ2-1 NA TRBV29-1 TGCAGCGTCTCAACTAGCGGGGACTACAATGAGCAGTTCTTC CSVSTSGDYNEQFF
NA TRBJ1-6 NA TRBV10-3 TGTGCCATCAATGGACATGATTCACCCCTCCACTTT CAINGHDSPLHF
TRBD1 TRBJ2-1 NA TRBV18 TGTGCCAGCTCACAACCGGGACAGGGGTCCAATGAGCAGTTCTTC CASSQPGQGSNEQFF
TRBD1 TRBJ1-2 NA TRBV5-6 TGTGCCAGCAGCTTCGGGGACAGGGGTAACTATGGCTACACCTTC CASSFGDRGNYGYTF
TRBD1 TRBJ1-1 once TRBV29-1 TGCAGCGGGGTTAATTCTGGACAGGGGCGAACTGAAGCTTTCTTT CSGVNSGQGRTEAFF
NA TRBJ1-4 NA TRBV28 TGTGCCAGCAGTTTCCGGACAGTAGGTGAAAAACTGTTTTTT CASSFRTVGEKLFF
TRBD2 TRBJ2-7 NA TRBV7-2 TGTGCCAGCAACCGCGGGGGGCGTAGCGAGCAGTACTTC CASNRGGRSEQYF
NA TRBJ1-5 NA TRBV19 TGTGCCAGTAGTATAGTGACTACTAGCAATCAGCCCCAGCATTTT CASSIVTTSNQPQHF
NA TRBJ2-5 few TRBV13 TGTGCCAGCAGCCGCCTCACAGGGAACCAAGAGACCCAGTACTTC CASSRLTGNQETQYF
NA TRBJ2-5 NA TRBV5-6 TGTGCCAGCAGCGGAACAGGGAAAGAGACCCAGTACTTC CASSGTGKETQYF
TRBD2 TRBJ2-3 NA TRBV7-3 TGTGCCAGCAGCGCGAGACTAGCGGGGGGGGGCACAGATACGCAGTATTTT CASSARLAGGGTDTQYF
NA TRBJ2-5 once TRBV7-2 TGTGCCAGCAGCTTAAGGGGCGCAGGCCAAGAGACCCAGTACTTC CASSLRGAGQETQYF
NA TRBJ1-6 NA TRBV6-4 TGTGCCAGCAGGGGCGACAGGTCCCATAATTCACCCCTCCACTTT CASRGDRSHNSPLHF
TRBD1 TRBJ1-2 NA TRBV6-5 TGTGCCAGCACCGAGGGGGCCAGTTCGGGGGGCTACACCTTC CASTEGASSGGYTF
NA TRBJ1-5 NA TRBV11-3 TGTGCCAGCAGCATTGGACAAACCACAAGGATTAATCAGCCCCAGCATTTT CASSIGQTTRINQPQHF
TRBD1 TRBJ2-7 NA TRBV7-2 TGTGCCAGCAGCTTATCCTTGGCCAGGGGGTCTACCGAGCAGTACTTC CASSLSLARGSTEQYF
NA TRBJ2-7 few TRBV11-3 TGTGCCAGCAGCCACTTCTCCTACGAGCAGTACTTC CASSHFSYEQYF